Listed here are 29 T cell receptor beta chains from one sample, sequenced in a study of monozygotic twins with inflammatory bowel disease. Reprocessing the 5' RACE reads, TCRdb reports a single entry for every CDR3 protein and omits DNA. The listing records some 150,000 distinct CDR3 sequences. The specimen sequenced was blood. These receptors originate from a human donor with ulcerative colitis or Crohn's disease, or a healthy co-twin of an affected twin (not recorded which).

The CDR3 is CASSEAYPSGYSEQFF. The genes are TRBV2 and TRBJ2-1; the D gene TCRdb calls, TRBD2, cannot be checked with no DNA. The V gene's germline CDR1 is SNHLY and CDR2 FYNNEI. This CDR3 region has 16 residues.

The chain joins TRBV4-3 to TRBJ2-7; TCRdb designates TRBD2, a call that cannot be tested without DNA. This CDR3 comprises 17 residues. Germline V gives CDR1 LGHNA, CDR2 YSLEER. The chain's CDR3 is CASSQGGLAGPYHEQYF.

V usage is TRBV7-2 and J usage is TRBJ2-7; TCRdb proposes TRBD2, but this gene call is untestable without DNA. From germline, CDR1 is SGHTA and CDR2 FQGNSA. The CDR3 length is 15 residues. CDR3 sequence: CASSRAADGTYEQYF.

The chain links TRBV19 to TRBJ2-6; the TRBD1 assignment by TCRdb is unverifiable without DNA. Germline loops: CDR1 LNHDA, CDR2 SQIVND (reference sequence). There are 18 residues in the CDR3. CDR3 amino acids: CASTRTVTHFSGANVLTF.

The chain is built from TRBV29-1 and TRBJ1-2. The CDR3 is 14 residues long. Germline loops: CDR1 SQVTM, CDR2 ANQGSEA. The CDR3 here is CSVELQTSNYGYTF. Complete variable domain (other parts from reference TRBV29-1 and TRBJ1-2): SAVISQKPSRDICQRGTSLTIQCQVDSQVTMMFWYRQQPGQSLTLIATANQGSEATYESGFVIDKFPISRPNLTFSTLTVSNMSPEDSSIYLCSVELQTSNYGYTFGSGTRLTVV.

This chain joins TRBV24-1 and TRBJ1-2. Germline CDR1 KGHDR, CDR2 SFDVKD. The CDR3 is 12 residues long. Here the CDR3 reads CATSDFSYGYTF.

CDR3 region: CASSARDRALF. V usage is TRBV19 and J usage is TRBJ1-1; lacking DNA, the TRBD1 call made by TCRdb goes unchecked. CDR3 size: 11 residues. Germline V gene data show CDR1 as LNHDA and CDR2 as SQIVND (reference sequence).

The gene calls are TRBV11-2 and TRBJ2-2; checking the TCRdb D call of TRBD2 is not possible without DNA. Germline V gene data show CDR1 as SGHAT and CDR2 as FQNNGV. CDR3 length: 14 amino acids. CDR3 in amino acids: CASGLASNTGELFF. The complete variable domain, with remaining parts taken from reference TRBV11-2 and TRBJ2-2, reads EAGVAQSPRYKIIEKRQSVAFWCNPISGHATLYWYQQILGQGPKLLIQFQNNGVVDDSQLPKDRFSAERLKGVDSTLKIQPAKLEDSAVYLCASGLASNTGELFFGEGSRLTVL.

The chain employs TRBV12-3 or TRBV12-4 and TRBJ2-3; TCRdb returns TRBD2, unconfirmable since there is no DNA. The CDR3 extends over 17 amino acids. CDR3 amino acids: CASSPKPGLAGTDTQYF.

The V call is TRBV20-1, the J call TRBJ2-7; the TRBD1 assignment by TCRdb is unverifiable without DNA. The CDR3 length is 15 residues. From germline, CDR1 is DFQATT and CDR2 SNEGSKA (reference sequence). CDR3 sequence reads: CSASIGRTGAYEQYF.

The genes are TRBV20-1 and TRBJ2-7; the D gene TCRdb calls, TRBD1, cannot be checked with no DNA. This CDR3 has 14 residues. Germline-derived CDR1 and CDR2 are DFQATT and SNEGSKA (reference sequence). The CDR3 loop reads CSARPGQGIYEQYF.

The genes are TRBV29-1 and TRBJ1-1; lacking DNA, the TRBD1 call made by TCRdb goes unchecked. Germline lookup yields CDR1 SQVTM and CDR2 ANQGSEA. This CDR3 has 13 residues. CDR3 sequence reads: CSVVGQMNTEAFF.

V and J are TRBV20-1 and TRBJ2-1; TCRdb proposes TRBD2, but this gene call is untestable without DNA. This CDR3 spans 16 amino acids. The V gene's germline CDR1 is DFQATT and CDR2 SNEGSKA (reference sequence). CDR3 residues: CSAPDIGTRETNEQFF.

The rearrangement uses TRBV5-1 and TRBJ2-7; TCRdb names TRBD1, which stays unverified in the absence of DNA. The CDR3 contains 15 residues. The germline CDR1 and CDR2 sequences are SGHRS and YFSETQ. CDR3 region: CASSLAGTGSYEQYF. Full variable domain (rest looked up from reference TRBV5-1 and TRBJ2-7): KAGVTQTPRYLIKTRGQQVTLSCSPISGHRSVSWYQQTPGQGLQFLFEYFSETQRNKGNFPGRFSGRQFSNSRSEMNVSTLELGDSALYLCASSLAGTGSYEQYFGPGTRLTVT.

The genes are TRBV7-9 and TRBJ1-1. Germline CDR1 SEHNR, CDR2 FQNEAQ (reference sequence). The CDR3 sequence is 16 residues long. CDR3: CASSLTRGGGHTEAFF.

The rearrangement uses TRBV19 and TRBJ2-2. This CDR3 has 11 amino acids. Germline assignment: CDR1 LNHDA and CDR2 SQIVND (reference sequence). CDR3 region: CASSETGELFF.

The chain uses TRBV5-1 and TRBJ2-7; absent DNA, TCRdb's TRBD2 call cannot be checked. The CDR3 runs to 14 residues. Germline V gene lookup returns CDR1 SGHRS and CDR2 YFSETQ. The CDR3 loop reads CASSLGAGDYEQYF.

This chain connects TRBV5-1 to TRBJ2-6; the TCRdb D gene call, TRBD1, has no DNA to confirm it. The CDR3 sequence is 20 residues long. The germline CDR1 and CDR2 sequences are SGHRS and YFSETQ. CDR3 amino acids: CASSSGQIEPQISGANVLTF.

The rearrangement links TRBV5-4 to TRBJ2-2; TCRdb reports TRBD2, a call that lacks DNA to check it against. Germline V gene sequence: CDR1 SGHNT, CDR2 YYREEE (reference sequence). The CDR3 sequence is 15 residues long. CDR3 sequence: CASSAPGLNTGELFF.

CDR3: CASSVDRIMNSEAFF. The V and J genes are TRBV7-9 and TRBJ1-1; checking the TCRdb D call of TRBD1 is not possible without DNA. This CDR3 is built from 15 residues. Germline CDR1 SEHNR, CDR2 FQNEAQ (reference sequence).

This chain links TRBV6-2 or TRBV6-3 with TRBJ2-2; TCRdb designates TRBD2, a call that cannot be tested without DNA. The CDR3 consists of 16 residues. Germline CDR1 MNHEY, CDR2 SVGEGT. CDR3 amino acids: CASSLKAGALTGELFF.

This rearrangement joins TRBV5-1 to TRBJ2-1; as DNA is missing, the TRBD2 call by TCRdb cannot be tested. CDR3 length: 16 amino acids. Germline loops: CDR1 SGHRS, CDR2 YFSETQ. This chain's CDR3 is CASSLGRESSYNEQFF. Full variable domain (rest looked up from reference TRBV5-1 and TRBJ2-1): KAGVTQTPRYLIKTRGQQVTLSCSPISGHRSVSWYQQTPGQGLQFLFEYFSETQRNKGNFPGRFSGRQFSNSRSEMNVSTLELGDSALYLCASSLGRESSYNEQFFGPGTRLTVL.

This chain joins TRBV29-1 and TRBJ2-3; with no DNA, the TCRdb D assignment of TRBD2 cannot be verified. This CDR3 has 15 amino acids. Germline V gene data show CDR1 as SQVTM and CDR2 as ANQGSEA. The chain's CDR3 is CSVEDIAGGRDTQYF.

The chain recombines TRBV9 with TRBJ2-7; the TRBD1 assignment by TCRdb is unverifiable without DNA. Germline lookup yields CDR1 SGDLS and CDR2 YYNGEE. The CDR3 is 15 amino acids. The CDR3 sequence is CASSVGTDSIHEQYF.

The J gene is TRBJ2-2, the V gene TRBV10-3. Germline V gene sequence: CDR1 ENHRY, CDR2 SYGVKD. The CDR3 length is 13 residues. CDR3 protein: CAISVLRTGELFF.

The chain employs TRBV18 and TRBJ2-5; the TCRdb call, TRBD1, lacks DNA for checking. Germline lookup yields CDR1 KGHSH and CDR2 LQKENI. The CDR3 totals 16 residues. The CDR3: CASSPPNRAFQETQYF.

The chain is built from TRBV5-1 and TRBJ2-1; TCRdb returns TRBD2, unconfirmable since there is no DNA. Germline CDR1 SGHRS, CDR2 YFSETQ. This CDR3 has 17 amino acids. CDR3 region: CASSLVLAGNLGNEQFF.

V and J are TRBV2 and TRBJ2-3; TCRdb's D call, TRBD2, is unchecked because there is no DNA. This CDR3 region has 15 residues. Germline CDR1 is SNHLY and CDR2 is FYNNEI. CDR3 sequence reads: CASSVGLAGTDTQYF.

The chain employs TRBV5-1 and TRBJ2-7. Germline CDR1 reads SGHRS; CDR2 reads YFSETQ. This CDR3 has 15 amino acids. CDR3 loop: CASSSGFLAPYEQYF.